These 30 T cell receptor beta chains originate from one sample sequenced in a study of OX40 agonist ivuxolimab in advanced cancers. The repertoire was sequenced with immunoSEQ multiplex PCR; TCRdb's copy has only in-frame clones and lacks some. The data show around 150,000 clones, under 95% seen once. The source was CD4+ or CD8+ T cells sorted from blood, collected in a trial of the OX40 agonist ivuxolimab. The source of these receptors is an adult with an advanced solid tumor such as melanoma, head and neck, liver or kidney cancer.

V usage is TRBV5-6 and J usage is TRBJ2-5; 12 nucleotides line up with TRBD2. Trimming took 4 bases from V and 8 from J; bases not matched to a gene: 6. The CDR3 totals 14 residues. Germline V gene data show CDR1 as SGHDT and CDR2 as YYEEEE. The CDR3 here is CASSLRTSGDTQYF. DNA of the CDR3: TGTGCCAGCAGCCTCCGGACTAGCGGGGACACCCAGTACTTC.

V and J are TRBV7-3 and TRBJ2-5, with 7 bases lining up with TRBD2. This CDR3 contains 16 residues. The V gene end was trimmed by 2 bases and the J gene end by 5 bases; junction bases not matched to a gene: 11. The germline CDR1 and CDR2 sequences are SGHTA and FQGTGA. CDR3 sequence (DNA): TGTGCCAGCAGCTTATGGGGCAGCGGGACTGGTGAGACCCAGTACTTC. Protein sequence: CASSLWGSGTGETQYF.

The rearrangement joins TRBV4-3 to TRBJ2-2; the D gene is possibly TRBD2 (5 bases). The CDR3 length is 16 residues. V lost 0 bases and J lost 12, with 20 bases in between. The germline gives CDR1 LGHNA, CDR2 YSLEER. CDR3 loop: CASSQEALLTRGKLFF. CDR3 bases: TGCGCCAGCAGCCAAGAAGCCTTGCTCACTCGAGGGAAGCTGTTTTTT.

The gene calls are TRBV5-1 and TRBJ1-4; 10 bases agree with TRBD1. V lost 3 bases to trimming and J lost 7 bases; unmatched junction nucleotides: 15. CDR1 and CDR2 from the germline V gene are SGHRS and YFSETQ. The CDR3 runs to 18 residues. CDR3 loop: CASSSQGTGDGVGEKLFF. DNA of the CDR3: TGCGCCAGCAGCTCGCAGGGGACAGGGGACGGAGTAGGTGAAAAACTGTTTTTT.

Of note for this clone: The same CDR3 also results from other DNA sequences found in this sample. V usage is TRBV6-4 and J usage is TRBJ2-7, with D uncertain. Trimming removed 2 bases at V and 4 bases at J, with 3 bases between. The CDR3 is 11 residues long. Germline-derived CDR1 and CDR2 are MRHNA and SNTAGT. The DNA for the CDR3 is TGTGCCAGCAGTGACGGGTACGAGCAGTACTTC. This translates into CASSDGYEQYF.

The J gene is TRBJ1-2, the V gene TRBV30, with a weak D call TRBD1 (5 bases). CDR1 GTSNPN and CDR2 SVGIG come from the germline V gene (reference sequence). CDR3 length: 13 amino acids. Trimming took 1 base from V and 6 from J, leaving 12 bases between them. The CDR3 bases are TGTGCCTGGAGTGGCAGGGAAGGGGATGGCTACACCTTC. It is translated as CAWSGREGDGYTF. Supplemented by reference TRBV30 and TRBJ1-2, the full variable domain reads SQTIHQWPATLVQPVGSPLSLECTVEGTSNPNLYWYRQAAGRGLQLLFYSVGIGQISSEVPQNLSASRPQDRQFILSSKKLLLSDSGFYLCAWSGREGDGYTFGSGTRLTVV.

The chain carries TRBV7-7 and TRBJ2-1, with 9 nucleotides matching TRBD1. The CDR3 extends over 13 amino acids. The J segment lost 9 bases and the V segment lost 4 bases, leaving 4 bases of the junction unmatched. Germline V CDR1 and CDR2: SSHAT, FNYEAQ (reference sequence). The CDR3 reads CASSSDRGSEQFF. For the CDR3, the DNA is TGTGCCAGCAGCTCGGACAGGGGAAGTGAGCAGTTCTTC.

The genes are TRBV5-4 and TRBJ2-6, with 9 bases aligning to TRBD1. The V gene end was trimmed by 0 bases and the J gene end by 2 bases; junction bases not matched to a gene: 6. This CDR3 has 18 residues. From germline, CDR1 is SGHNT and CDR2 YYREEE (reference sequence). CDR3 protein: CASSLGAGQGTGANVLTF. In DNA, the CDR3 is TGTGCCAGCAGCTTGGGGGCGGGACAGGGCACTGGGGCCAACGTCCTGACTTTC.

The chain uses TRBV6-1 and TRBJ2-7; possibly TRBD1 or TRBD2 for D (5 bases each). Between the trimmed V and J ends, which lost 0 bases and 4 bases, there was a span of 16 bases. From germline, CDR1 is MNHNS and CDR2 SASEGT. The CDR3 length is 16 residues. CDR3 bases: TGTGCCAGCAGTGAAGCCCCGGGACGACGTCGGTACGAGCAGTACTTC. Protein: CASSEAPGRRRYEQYF.

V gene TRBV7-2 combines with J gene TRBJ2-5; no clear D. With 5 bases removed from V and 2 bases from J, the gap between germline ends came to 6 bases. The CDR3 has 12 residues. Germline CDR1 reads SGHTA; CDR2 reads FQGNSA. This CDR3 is CASSTRQETQYF. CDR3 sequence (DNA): TGTGCCAGCAGCACCAGACAAGAGACCCAGTACTTC.

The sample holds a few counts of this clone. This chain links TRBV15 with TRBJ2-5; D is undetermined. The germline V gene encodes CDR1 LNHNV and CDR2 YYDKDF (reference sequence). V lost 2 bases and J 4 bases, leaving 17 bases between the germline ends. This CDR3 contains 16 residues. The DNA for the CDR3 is TGTGCCACCAGCAGACCTGGCTTCTGGGTCCGAGAGACCCAGTACTTC. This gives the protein CATSRPGFWVRETQYF.

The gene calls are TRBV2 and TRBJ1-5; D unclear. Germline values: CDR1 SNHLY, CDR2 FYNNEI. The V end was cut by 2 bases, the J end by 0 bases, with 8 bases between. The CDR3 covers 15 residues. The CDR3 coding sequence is TGTGCCAGCAGTGAAAGACCGCCTAGCAATCAGCCCCAGCATTTT. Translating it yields CASSERPPSNQPQHF.

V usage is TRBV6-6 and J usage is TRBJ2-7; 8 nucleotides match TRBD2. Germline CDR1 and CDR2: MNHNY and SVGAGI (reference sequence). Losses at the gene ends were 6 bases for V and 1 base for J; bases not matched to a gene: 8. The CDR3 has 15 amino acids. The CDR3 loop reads CASSHGGGASYEQYF. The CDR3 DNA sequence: TGTGCCAGCAGCCACGGGGGGGGAGCATCCTACGAGCAGTACTTC.

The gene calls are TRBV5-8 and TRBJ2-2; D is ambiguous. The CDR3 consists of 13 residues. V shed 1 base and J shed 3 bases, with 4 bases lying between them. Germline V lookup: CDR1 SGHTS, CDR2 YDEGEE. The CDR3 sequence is CASSLQHTGELFF. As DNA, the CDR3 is TGTGCCAGCAGCTTGCAGCACACCGGGGAGCTGTTTTTT.

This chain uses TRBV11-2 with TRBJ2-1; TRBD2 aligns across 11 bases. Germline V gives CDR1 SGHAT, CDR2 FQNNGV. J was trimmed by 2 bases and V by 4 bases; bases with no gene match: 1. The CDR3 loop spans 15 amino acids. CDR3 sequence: CASSSLAGAYNEQFF. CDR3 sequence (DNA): TGTGCCAGCAGCTCACTAGCGGGGGCCTACAATGAGCAGTTCTTC.

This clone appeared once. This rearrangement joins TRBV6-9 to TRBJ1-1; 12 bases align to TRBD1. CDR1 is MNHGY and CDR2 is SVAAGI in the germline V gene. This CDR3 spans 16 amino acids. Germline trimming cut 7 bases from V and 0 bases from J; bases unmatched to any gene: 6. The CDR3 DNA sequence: TGTGCCAGCATGGGGGGGACAGGGGGCTTGAACACTGAAGCTTTCTTT. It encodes CASMGGTGGLNTEAFF.

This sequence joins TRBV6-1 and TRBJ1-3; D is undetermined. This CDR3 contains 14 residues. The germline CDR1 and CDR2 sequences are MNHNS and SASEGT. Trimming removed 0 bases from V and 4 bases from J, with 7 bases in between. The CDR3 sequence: CASSEAGGGNTIYF. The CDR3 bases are TGTGCCAGCAGTGAAGCGGGAGGCGGAAACACCATATATTTT.

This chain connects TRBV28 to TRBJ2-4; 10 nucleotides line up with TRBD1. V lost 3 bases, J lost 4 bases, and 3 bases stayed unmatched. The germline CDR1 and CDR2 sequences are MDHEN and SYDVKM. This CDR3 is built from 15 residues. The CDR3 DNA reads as TGTGCCAGCAGTTTTCCGGGACAGGGGAAAAACATTCAGTACTTC. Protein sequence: CASSFPGQGKNIQYF.

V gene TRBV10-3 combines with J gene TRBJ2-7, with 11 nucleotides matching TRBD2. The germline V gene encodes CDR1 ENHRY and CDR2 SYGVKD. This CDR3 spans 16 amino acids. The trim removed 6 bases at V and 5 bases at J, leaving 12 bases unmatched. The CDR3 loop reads CAIRVYSGRASNEQYF. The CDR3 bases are TGTGCCATCAGGGTATATAGCGGGAGGGCGTCCAACGAGCAGTACTTC.

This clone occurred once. The CDR3 nucleotides are TGTGCCATCCAGGGGGGAGGGAGCTATGGCTACACCTTC. Its translation: CAIQGGGSYGYTF. This rearrangement joins TRBV10-3 to TRBJ1-2, with TRBD1 matching over 7 bases. The germline V gene has CDR1 ENHRY and CDR2 SYGVKD. This CDR3 contains 13 residues. V shed 8 bases, J shed 4 bases, and the junction held 7 bases outside the gene matches.

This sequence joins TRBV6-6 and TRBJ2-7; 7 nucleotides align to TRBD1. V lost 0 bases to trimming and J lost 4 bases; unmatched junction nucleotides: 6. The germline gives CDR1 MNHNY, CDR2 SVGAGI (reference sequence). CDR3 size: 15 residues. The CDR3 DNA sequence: TGTGCCAGCAGTTACTCGACAGGGCTGGGGTACGAGCAGTACTTC. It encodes CASSYSTGLGYEQYF.

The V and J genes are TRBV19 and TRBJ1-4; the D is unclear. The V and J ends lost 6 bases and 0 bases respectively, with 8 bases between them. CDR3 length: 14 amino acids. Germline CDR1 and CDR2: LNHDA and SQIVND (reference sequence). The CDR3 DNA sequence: TGTGCCAGTAGGCCTTACACAACTAATGAAAAACTGTTTTTT. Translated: CASRPYTTNEKLFF.

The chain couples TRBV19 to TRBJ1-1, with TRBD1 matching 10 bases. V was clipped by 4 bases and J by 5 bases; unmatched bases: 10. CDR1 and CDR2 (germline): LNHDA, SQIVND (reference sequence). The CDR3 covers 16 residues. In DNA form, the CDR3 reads TGTGCCAGTAGTACGGGACAGGGGAGAGAGCCGACTGAAGCTTTCTTT. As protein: CASSTGQGREPTEAFF.

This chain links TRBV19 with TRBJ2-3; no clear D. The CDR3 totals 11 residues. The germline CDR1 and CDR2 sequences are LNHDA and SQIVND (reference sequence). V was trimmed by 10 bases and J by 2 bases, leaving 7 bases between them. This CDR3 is CATRFTDTQYF. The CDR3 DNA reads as TGTGCCACTAGGTTCACAGATACGCAGTATTTT.

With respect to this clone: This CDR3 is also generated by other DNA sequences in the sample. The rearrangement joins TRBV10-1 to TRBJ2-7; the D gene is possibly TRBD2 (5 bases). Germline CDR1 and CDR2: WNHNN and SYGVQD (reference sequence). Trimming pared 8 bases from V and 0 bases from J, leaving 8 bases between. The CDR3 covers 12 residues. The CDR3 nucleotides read TGCGCCAGCGGAGGAAACTCCTACGAGCAGTACTTC. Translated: CASGGNSYEQYF.

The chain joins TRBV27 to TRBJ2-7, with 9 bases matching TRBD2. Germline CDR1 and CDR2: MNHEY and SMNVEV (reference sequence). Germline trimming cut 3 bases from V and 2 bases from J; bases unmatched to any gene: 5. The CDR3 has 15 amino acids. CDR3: CASSLTSGYTYEQYF. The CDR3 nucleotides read TGTGCCAGCAGTTTGACTAGCGGATATACCTACGAGCAGTACTTC.

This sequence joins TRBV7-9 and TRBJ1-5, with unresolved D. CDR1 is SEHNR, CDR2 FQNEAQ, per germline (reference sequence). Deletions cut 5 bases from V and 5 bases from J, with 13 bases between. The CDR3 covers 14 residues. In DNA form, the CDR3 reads TGTGCCAGCAGCCCCGACACCCTCCATCAGCCCCAGCATTTT. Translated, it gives CASSPDTLHQPQHF.

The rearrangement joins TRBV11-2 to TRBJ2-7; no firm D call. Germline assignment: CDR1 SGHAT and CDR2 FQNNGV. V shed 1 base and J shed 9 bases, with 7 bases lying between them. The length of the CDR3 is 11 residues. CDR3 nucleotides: TGTGCCAGCAGCTTAGGGAAAAGGCAGTACTTC. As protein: CASSLGKRQYF.

In DNA, the CDR3 is TGTGCCAGCAGTATCTCGACAGGGGGCGGCTACACCTTC. As protein: CASSISTGGGYTF. The chain carries TRBV27 and TRBJ1-2; TRBD1 agrees at 10 bases. The CDR3 totals 13 residues. V gave up 5 bases and J gave up 8 bases; unmatched junction bases: 5. Germline V CDR1 and CDR2: MNHEY, SMNVEV (reference sequence).

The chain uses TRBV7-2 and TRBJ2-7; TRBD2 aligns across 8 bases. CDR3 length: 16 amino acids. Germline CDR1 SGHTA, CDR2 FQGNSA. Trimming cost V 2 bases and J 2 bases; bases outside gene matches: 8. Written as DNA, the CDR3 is TGTGCCAGCAGCTTAAGGTCGGGAGGGAGTACCTACGAGCAGTACTTC. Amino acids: CASSLRSGGSTYEQYF.